A selection of T cell receptor beta chains follows, all from one sample in a study of cytomegalovirus exposure and HLA in healthy donors. TCRdb's table, derived via immunoSEQ multiplex PCR, lists solely in-frame clones and lacks some. The repertoire includes 100,000 to 150,000 clones, around three quarters of them detected once, and approximately 3.9% sits in the top ten. The sequencing input was PBMCs. The origin of the receptors is a man aged 35 to 55 in good health and CMV-seronegative. Each CDR3 is given with its conserved first and last residue. A D gene is named only where the DNA matches it firmly. For some rows the clone size is stated as once, few or many, or as a class when expanded; others skip it.

>few|TRBJ1-1|TRBV25-1|.
CATGIVSEAFF
TGTGCGACGGGGATCGTCTCTGAAGCTTTCTTT
>.|TRBJ1-5|TRBV27|.
CASRSGVGNQPQHF
TGTGCCAGCAGATCGGGGGTCGGTAATCAGCCCCAGCATTTT
>.|TRBJ1-5|TRBV4-2|.
CASSQDPLTSFNQPQHF
TGTGCCAGCAGCCAAGACCCCTTGACTTCATTCAATCAGCCCCAGCATTTT
>.|TRBJ1-1|TRBV18|.
CASHTGKNTEAFF
TGTGCCAGCCACACAGGGAAAAACACTGAAGCTTTCTTT
>.|TRBJ2-1|TRBV7-2|TRBD1
CASSSRQGGYNEQFF
TGTGCCAGCAGCTCCAGACAGGGGGGGTACAATGAGCAGTTCTTC
>.|TRBJ2-1|TRBV18|.
CASSQLGQYYNEQFF
TGTGCCAGCTCACAACTAGGGCAATACTACAATGAGCAGTTCTTC
>.|TRBJ1-3|TRBV2|TRBD1
CASGGQGRNTIYF
TGTGCCAGCGGGGGACAGGGTAGAAACACCATATATTTT
>.|TRBJ2-2|TRBV7-3|.
CASSLMGRDTGELFF
TGTGCCAGCAGCTTAATGGGGAGAGACACCGGGGAGCTGTTTTTT
>.|TRBJ2-1|TRBV7-8|.
CASSVNEQFF
TGTGCCAGCAGCGTAAATGAGCAGTTCTTC
>.|TRBJ2-2|TRBV5-4|TRBD1
CASSSARQGNTGELFF
TGTGCCAGCAGCAGCGCTCGACAGGGAAACACCGGGGAGCTGTTTTTT
>few|TRBJ2-1|TRBV5-4|TRBD2
CASSLTTSVYNEQFF
TGTGCCAGCAGCTTGACGACTAGCGTCTACAATGAGCAGTTCTTC
>.|TRBJ1-1|TRBV5-6|.
CASSLMTGFWNTEAFF
TGTGCCAGCAGCTTGATGACAGGTTTTTGGAACACTGAAGCTTTCTTT
>.|TRBJ1-1|TRBV4-2|.
CASSQHVGGESTEAFF
TGTGCCAGCAGCCAACATGTGGGAGGGGAGAGCACTGAAGCTTTCTTT
>few|TRBJ2-7|TRBV5-8|.
CASSHSTAYEQYF
TGTGCCAGCAGCCATTCGACAGCTTACGAGCAGTACTTC
>.|TRBJ2-5|TRBV11-1|.
CASRPGQRLETQYF
TGTGCCAGCAGGCCCGGACAGCGCTTAGAGACCCAGTACTTC
>few|TRBJ2-7|TRBV6-5|TRBD1
CASSYTGGSEQYF
TGTGCCAGCAGTTATACAGGGGGCTCCGAGCAGTACTTC
>few|TRBJ2-7|TRBV19|TRBD1
CASTRTGVDYEQYF
TGTGCCAGTACCAGGACAGGGGTCGACTACGAGCAGTACTTC
>.|TRBJ1-1|TRBV5-5|TRBD1
CASSLGQGEIEAFF
TGTGCCAGCAGCTTGGGACAGGGAGAAATTGAAGCTTTCTTT
>.|TRBJ2-7|TRBV2|TRBD1
CASSGLGTAGEQYF
TGTGCCAGCAGTGGACTTGGGACAGCCGGCGAGCAGTACTTC
>few|TRBJ2-7|TRBV19|.
CASSIHLGLGPASYEQYF
TGTGCCAGTAGTATACATTTGGGCCTGGGCCCCGCTTCCTACGAGCAGTACTTC
>once|TRBJ1-5|TRBV6-6|.
CASSAPQRGNQPQHF
TGTGCCAGCAGTGCTCCGCAGCGAGGCAATCAGCCCCAGCATTTT
>.|TRBJ1-1|TRBV7-9|.
CASSFPGTGSTEAFF
TGTGCCAGCAGCTTCCCAGGTACAGGGAGCACTGAAGCTTTCTTT
>.|TRBJ1-5|TRBV19|.
CASSIGQGGQPQHF
TGTGCCAGTAGTATTGGTCAGGGCGGTCAGCCCCAGCATTTT
>once|TRBJ1-6|TRBV6-5|.
CASSRERNSPLHF
TGTGCCAGCAGCAGGGAACGAAATTCACCCCTCCACTTT
>.|TRBJ1-4|TRBV27|.
CASSARLNEKLFF
TGTGCCAGCAGTGCCAGGCTAAATGAAAAACTGTTTTTT
>.|TRBJ2-1|TRBV7-2|.
CASSITRDYNEQFF
TGTGCCAGCAGCATCACCAGGGACTACAATGAGCAGTTCTTC
>once|TRBJ1-6|TRBV5-1|.
CASSLGGSSYNSPLHF
TGCGCCAGCAGCTTGGGAGGTAGCTCCTATAATTCACCCCTCCACTTT
>.|TRBJ1-3|TRBV11-2|.
CASSPSEVSGNTIYF
TGTGCCAGCAGCCCCTCAGAAGTATCTGGAAACACCATATATTTT
>few|TRBJ1-2|TRBV11-2|.
CASSLDPFPANYGYTF
TGTGCCAGCAGCTTAGACCCTTTCCCGGCTAACTATGGCTACACCTTC
>.|TRBJ1-6|TRBV28|TRBD1
CASNSGGNNSPLHF
TGTGCCAGCAATTCAGGGGGGAATAATTCACCCCTCCACTTT
>once|TRBJ1-2|TRBV29-1|.
CRVSDGDYGYTF
TGCAGGGTATCCGACGGGGACTATGGCTACACCTTC
>.|TRBJ1-2|TRBV4-2|TRBD1
CASSQDLGQFFRIPDPVVTF
TGTGCCAGCAGCCAAGATTTGGGACAGTTCTTCCGAATCCCAGACCCCGTAGTCACCTTC
>.|TRBJ1-5|TRBV7-2|.
CASSLARRGFQPQHF
TGTGCCAGCAGCTTAGCGAGAAGGGGATTTCAGCCCCAGCATTTT
>.|TRBJ2-2|TRBV7-3|TRBD1
CASSPWDRGIGELFF
TGTGCCAGCAGCCCATGGGACAGGGGGATCGGGGAGCTGTTTTTT
>few|TRBJ2-1|TRBV7-2|TRBD2
CASSTRGGREQFF
TGTGCCAGCAGCACCCGGGGGGGCCGCGAGCAGTTCTTC
>once|TRBJ1-1|TRBV9|.
CASSVKSGTEAFF
TGTGCCAGCAGCGTAAAAAGCGGAACTGAAGCTTTCTTT
>.|TRBJ2-7|TRBV7-2|TRBD1
CASSSEPGQYYEQYF
TGTGCCAGCAGCTCAGAGCCGGGACAGTACTACGAGCAGTACTTC
>.|TRBJ1-6|TRBV5-1|.
CASSLQGADNSPLHF
TGCGCCAGCAGTTTACAGGGAGCGGATAATTCACCCCTCCACTTT
>.|TRBJ2-7|TRBV10-3|TRBD1
CAIGTGNYEQYF
TGTGCCATCGGGACAGGAAACTACGAGCAGTACTTC
>.|TRBJ2-7|TRBV19|.
CASSIGRTGEQYF
TGTGCCAGTAGTATTGGGCGGACGGGAGAGCAGTACTTC
>.|TRBJ1-2|TRBV6-1|.
CASSETPGQNYGYTF
TGTGCCAGCAGTGAGACCCCGGGACAAAACTATGGCTACACCTTC
>.|TRBJ2-7|TRBV5-6|.
CASSPFWAGEQYF
TGTGCCAGCAGCCCCTTCTGGGCGGGCGAGCAGTACTTC
>once|TRBJ2-5|TRBV6-1|TRBD2
CASSRGLAPETQYF
TGTGCCAGCAGCCGTGGACTAGCCCCAGAGACCCAGTACTTC
>.|TRBJ1-5|TRBV7-2|TRBD1
CASSSNPGQGLSTQHF
TGTGCCAGCAGCTCAAACCCGGGACAGGGCCTTTCGACCCAGCATTTT
>.|TRBJ1-1|TRBV5-1|.
CASSLPQGIQGRNTEAFF
TGCGCCAGCAGCTTGCCCCAAGGTATACAGGGAAGGAACACTGAAGCTTTCTTT
>.|TRBJ2-3|TRBV5-1|TRBD1
CASSSQGVATDTQYF
TGCGCCAGCAGCTCACAGGGGGTTGCGACAGATACGCAGTATTTT
>.|TRBJ1-5|TRBV27|TRBD1
CASRRDRGGNQPQHF
TGTGCCAGCAGGCGTGACAGGGGGGGCAATCAGCCCCAGCATTTT
>.|TRBJ1-4|TRBV9|.
CASSVQAFATNEKLFF
TGTGCCAGCAGCGTCCAAGCCTTTGCAACTAATGAAAAACTGTTTTTT
>.|TRBJ2-7|TRBV6-1|.
CASNPEWGGRYEQYF
TGTGCCAGCAATCCCGAGTGGGGGGGGCGGTACGAGCAGTACTTC
>few|TRBJ2-7|TRBV19|TRBD1
CASSPGGGELGLEQYF
TGTGCCAGTAGTCCAGGGGGCGGGGAATTGGGTCTCGAGCAGTACTTC
>.|TRBJ2-7|TRBV4-1|TRBD1
CASSQATGTGAYEQYF
TGCGCCAGCAGCCAAGCGACTGGGACAGGCGCGTACGAGCAGTACTTC
>.|TRBJ2-1|TRBV4-3|TRBD1
CASSQEGRGNDEQFF
TGCGCCAGCAGCCAAGAGGGCAGGGGGAACGATGAGCAGTTCTTC
>few|TRBJ2-2|TRBV14|.
CASNNRGNTGELFF
TGTGCCAGCAATAACCGGGGAAACACCGGGGAGCTGTTTTTT
>.|TRBJ2-5|TRBV7-2|.
CASSLVLQGWETQYF
TGTGCCAGCAGCTTAGTACTTCAGGGCTGGGAGACCCAGTACTTC
>once|TRBJ2-2|TRBV5-6|TRBD1
CASSLWTGTGELFF
TGTGCCAGCAGCTTGTGGACAGGCACCGGGGAGCTGTTTTTT
>.|TRBJ2-2|TRBV2|TRBD2
CASRVAGGANTGELFF
TGTGCCAGCAGGGTAGCGGGGGGCGCGAACACCGGGGAGCTGTTTTTT
>.|TRBJ2-7|TRBV2|.
CASRKTDVPYEQYF
TGTGCCAGCAGGAAGACAGACGTCCCCTACGAGCAGTACTTC
>.|TRBJ2-1|TRBV7-3|TRBD2
CASSSDLAGGLVEQFF
TGTGCCAGCAGCTCAGACTTAGCGGGGGGGCTCGTTGAGCAGTTCTTC
>.|TRBJ1-3|TRBV27|.
CASSLVGTRALGNTIYF
TGTGCCAGCAGTTTGGTTGGGACAAGGGCTCTTGGAAACACCATATATTTT
>.|TRBJ2-7|TRBV4-2|TRBD1
CASSSTGVSYEQYF
TGTGCCAGCAGCTCAACAGGGGTATCCTACGAGCAGTACTTC